This entry is about one T cell receptor (beta chain). Its antigen specificity is not known. Being a mouse receptor, it is described with mouse gene labels and germline sequences. The CDR3 extends 1 residue past the end of the read, so its final part is completed from the germline J gene. The time point label corresponds to: mouse harvest day 14 after allogeneic transplant. Each mouse graft consisted of 10^7 T-cell-depleted bone marrow cells plus 10^6 splenic CD5+ T cells and was given by tail vein injection. To model GVHD in mice, a major MHC-mismatch B6 (H2b) into BALB/c (H2d) model was used, and tissues were profiled at day 7 or 14. On day 7 or 14 post-transplant, mouse tissues and retro-orbital blood were harvested with separate sterile tools for each animal, and livers were flushed beforehand. Before genomic DNA isolation with the DNeasy Blood & Tissue Kit, mouse tissues were minced with razor blades in buffered saline.

Taken from cysteine to phenylalanine, the CDR3 has 13 residues. The CDR3 was read in part: 36 bases, with the frame set at base 1. CDR1 is given as NSHNY and CDR2 as SYGAGN, both from the germline V gene. The V and J ends are trimmed by 0 bases and 5 bases, leaving 7 bases between them. The data stem from a study of tissue T cells after allogeneic stem cell transplantation (dated by TCRdb to 2022 to 2024). Turning to the overall study: The study profiled TCR beta repertoires across many tissues from research autopsies of patients with and without GVHD, plus mouse models of GVHD. The human part of the study was a prospective observational study with no blinding and no randomization.

Receptors were amplified or captured by the immunoSEQ multiplex PCR assay. TCRbeta CDR3 sequencing was performed at survey depth by Adaptive Biotechnologies, and CDR3 sequences, V/J genes, productive frequency and template counts were reported. Amplification of TCR beta CDR3 regions was performed from genomic DNA rather than from RNA. In the paper's pipeline: Jensen-Shannon divergence served to quantify pairwise repertoire overlap between tissues, with 0 meaning identical and 1 meaning complete divergence. Tissues were clustered by single-linkage agglomerative hierarchical clustering of pairwise JSD values, and the clustering results were displayed as dendrograms. GLIPH2 was applied to all patient samples using simulation_depth 1000, kmer_min_depth 3, and cdr3_length_cutoff 8, and only groups with more than two unique CDR3s were retained. A standardized tissue-overlap score extrapolated Jaccard GLIPH-group overlap across patients to a standard repertoire size of 1000 clones. Associations of diversity with clinical or experimental variables used linear mixed-effect models with tissue fixed effects and individual random effects. TCRdb mirrors the immuneACCESS table, restricted to in-frame sequences. Some clones are absent from its copies; in checked studies, under half trace to an unresolved V gene, and the reason for the others is unknown. The V and J calls and clone size come from that table; D and trimming were worked out from the DNA. The table for this sample lists 2,000 to 2,500 clones; approximately 50% of them were counted only once. The ten largest clones take up almost 40% of the sample.

Here is what the overall study found, with its caveats: Only a few T cell clones appeared in more than one patient, yet motif-based clustering showed tissue-specific repertoire signatures that were shared between patients. The study did not determine which tissue TCRs were alloreactive or antigen-specific, and some clones might have been persisting host cells. A small and clinically heterogeneous patient cohort was studied, and sampling depth was acknowledged as a limitation. Within patients, how anatomically similar the tissues were was a key factor in shaping TCR repertoire composition, regardless of disease or transplant status. In both patients and mice, only a limited portion of the TCR repertoire detected in tissues was captured by blood and spleen T cells.

The TCR originated in a female BALB/c mouse given C57BL/6 T cells with graft-versus-host disease after an allogeneic hematopoietic cell transplant. The V and J segments used are TRBV13-1 and TRBJ2-5; no D gene call is confident. The sample consisted of liver tissue. CDR3 protein: CASSDAGLDTQYF. CDR3 bases read: TGTGCCAGCAGTGATGCGGGATTAGACACCCAGTAC.